These T cell receptor beta chains were read from a single sample in a study of radiotherapy plus CTLA-4 blockade in lung cancer. Sequencing used immunoSEQ multiplex PCR; TCRdb keeps in-frame clones, though not all of them. The sample shows approximately 80,000 clones, under 75% of them seen only once. Source: peripheral blood, taken from a patient treated with radiotherapy plus ipilimumab. These receptors originate from a human donor with non-small cell lung cancer whose response to radiotherapy plus ipilimumab could not be evaluated. Each CDR3 is given with its conserved first and last residue. D genes are given only for firm matches. Clone sizes are given selectively: once, few, many, or a class where the clone is expanded.

CDR3 DNA: TGTGCCAGCAGCGTAGGGACAGGGGGCACAGATACGCAGTATTTT
CDR3 protein: CASSVGTGGTDTQYF
V gene: TRBV9
J gene: TRBJ2-3
D gene: TRBD1
clone size: .

CDR3 DNA: TGTGCCACCATGTCTACTAGCGGGGGGTTGGATACGCAGTATTTT
CDR3 protein: CATMSTSGGLDTQYF
V gene: TRBV15
J gene: TRBJ2-3
D gene: TRBD2
clone size: .

CDR3 DNA: TGTGCCAGCAGCTTAGATCTAACAGATACGCAGTATTTT
CDR3 protein: CASSLDLTDTQYF
V gene: TRBV7-2
J gene: TRBJ2-3
D gene: .
clone size: .

CDR3 DNA: TGTGCCAGCAGTTTCGAATGGACAGGGAGAGCCTACGAGCAGTACTTC
CDR3 protein: CASSFEWTGRAYEQYF
V gene: TRBV28
J gene: TRBJ2-7
D gene: TRBD1
clone size: .

CDR3 DNA: TGCAGCGTTGAAGATCGCGACAGGGATCACTCTGGAAACACCATATATTTT
CDR3 protein: CSVEDRDRDHSGNTIYF
V gene: TRBV29-1
J gene: TRBJ1-3
D gene: TRBD1
clone size: .

CDR3 DNA: TGCAGCGTTGAAACTCGAGGTAGCGGACCCCTAGGGGCCGGGGAGCTGTTTTTT
CDR3 protein: CSVETRGSGPLGAGELFF
V gene: TRBV29-1
J gene: TRBJ2-2
D gene: .
clone size: .

CDR3 DNA: TGTGCCAGCAGCTTAAGCTACGCAGAGACCCAGTACTTC
CDR3 protein: CASSLSYAETQYF
V gene: TRBV7-9
J gene: TRBJ2-5
D gene: .
clone size: .

CDR3 DNA: TGTGCCAGCAGTTACTCGACAGATAACTATGGCTACACCTTC
CDR3 protein: CASSYSTDNYGYTF
V gene: TRBV6-5
J gene: TRBJ1-2
D gene: .
clone size: .

CDR3 DNA: TGTGCCAGCAGCGTAGCAGGGAACACTGAAGCTTTCTTT
CDR3 protein: CASSVAGNTEAFF
V gene: TRBV9
J gene: TRBJ1-1
D gene: .
clone size: .

CDR3 DNA: TGTGCCAGCAGTAGCGGGAGCTCCTACAATGAGCAGTTCTTC
CDR3 protein: CASSSGSSYNEQFF
V gene: TRBV28
J gene: TRBJ2-1
D gene: TRBD2
clone size: .

CDR3 DNA: TGCGCCAGCTCTTCCTCGTCCGGGGAAGCTTTCTTT
CDR3 protein: CASSSSSGEAFF
V gene: TRBV5-1
J gene: TRBJ1-1
D gene: .
clone size: .

CDR3 DNA: TGTGCCAGCAGCGTAGGGGGCCCCTCCGGGAGGGCCTACAATGAGCAGTTCTTC
CDR3 protein: CASSVGGPSGRAYNEQFF
V gene: TRBV9
J gene: TRBJ2-1
D gene: TRBD2
clone size: .

CDR3 DNA: TGTGCCAGCAGTTCGCATAGCGGGGGGGCCTTTGGGACCCAGTACTTC
CDR3 protein: CASSSHSGGAFGTQYF
V gene: TRBV6-6
J gene: TRBJ2-5
D gene: TRBD2
clone size: few

CDR3 DNA: TGTGCCAGCAGGGACAGACAAAATTCACCCCTCCACTTT
CDR3 protein: CASRDRQNSPLHF
V gene: TRBV6-1
J gene: TRBJ1-6
D gene: .
clone size: .

CDR3 DNA: TGTGCCAGTAGTATAGTCCCAGGAAACTATGGCTACACCTTC
CDR3 protein: CASSIVPGNYGYTF
V gene: TRBV19
J gene: TRBJ1-2
D gene: .
clone size: .

CDR3 DNA: TGTGCCAGTAGTATAGGGGGCCCGGCGCCCCTCCACTTT
CDR3 protein: CASSIGGPAPLHF
V gene: TRBV19
J gene: TRBJ1-6
D gene: .
clone size: .

CDR3 DNA: TGTGCCAGCAGTCTCTCCTCAATGACAGGGGGCCGTGGCTACACCTTC
CDR3 protein: CASSLSSMTGGRGYTF
V gene: TRBV28
J gene: TRBJ1-2
D gene: TRBD1
clone size: .

CDR3 DNA: TGTGCCAGCAGCCGACAGGGTTTTGGCTACACCTTC
CDR3 protein: CASSRQGFGYTF
V gene: TRBV7-3
J gene: TRBJ1-2
D gene: TRBD1
clone size: .

CDR3 DNA: TGTGCCTGGAGTGCTCTTTTCCGGGTGGGACAGGGGAACACCGGGGAGCTGTTTTTT
CDR3 protein: CAWSALFRVGQGNTGELFF
V gene: TRBV30
J gene: TRBJ2-2
D gene: TRBD1
clone size: .

CDR3 DNA: TGTGCCAGCAGCGTAGAGGCGGGTGTCTACGAGCAGTACTTC
CDR3 protein: CASSVEAGVYEQYF
V gene: TRBV9
J gene: TRBJ2-7
D gene: .
clone size: .

CDR3 DNA: TGCAGCGTTGAAGAAAGGGCGGGGGGCGGCTACACCTTC
CDR3 protein: CSVEERAGGGYTF
V gene: TRBV29-1
J gene: TRBJ1-2
D gene: .
clone size: .

CDR3 DNA: TGTGCCAGCAGCCGACAGTTTTCTGGGGCCAACGTCCTGACTTTC
CDR3 protein: CASSRQFSGANVLTF
V gene: TRBV28
J gene: TRBJ2-6
D gene: .
clone size: .

CDR3 DNA: TGTGCCAGCAGCGGAACAACGAACACCGGGGAGCTGTTTTTT
CDR3 protein: CASSGTTNTGELFF
V gene: TRBV9
J gene: TRBJ2-2
D gene: .
clone size: .

CDR3 DNA: TGTGCCAGCAGGACGGGACTAGCGGGCTACGAGCAGTACTTC
CDR3 protein: CASRTGLAGYEQYF
V gene: TRBV2
J gene: TRBJ2-7
D gene: TRBD2
clone size: few

CDR3 DNA: TGTGCCAGCAGGTCGGGATTCGGATGGGAGGGGGAGCAGTACTTC
CDR3 protein: CASRSGFGWEGEQYF
V gene: TRBV6-5
J gene: TRBJ2-7
D gene: TRBD2
clone size: .

CDR3 DNA: TGTGCCAGCAGCTTAGTAGGGGGTTTTGATGCAACTAATGAAAAACTGTTTTTT
CDR3 protein: CASSLVGGFDATNEKLFF
V gene: TRBV7-2
J gene: TRBJ1-4
D gene: .
clone size: .

CDR3 DNA: TGTGCCAGCAGCTTAGATACAGGGGGGAGCACTGAAGCTTTCTTT
CDR3 protein: CASSLDTGGSTEAFF
V gene: TRBV7-2
J gene: TRBJ1-1
D gene: TRBD1
clone size: once

CDR3 DNA: TGTGCCAGCCTCGTCCAGGGGACCTTCGCTGAAGCTTTCTTT
CDR3 protein: CASLVQGTFAEAFF
V gene: TRBV7-9
J gene: TRBJ1-1
D gene: .
clone size: once

CDR3 DNA: TGTGCCAGCAGTGAACGGTGGCAGGGTTCGGAGGGCTACACCTTC
CDR3 protein: CASSERWQGSEGYTF
V gene: TRBV2
J gene: TRBJ1-2
D gene: .
clone size: .

CDR3 DNA: TGTGCCAGCAGCCAGGGTTTCATGAACACTGAAGCTTTCTTT
CDR3 protein: CASSQGFMNTEAFF
V gene: TRBV5-5
J gene: TRBJ1-1
D gene: .
clone size: medium-sized

CDR3 DNA: TGCAGCGTTAACGAGTCCTACGAGCAGTACTTC
CDR3 protein: CSVNESYEQYF
V gene: TRBV29-1
J gene: TRBJ2-7
D gene: .
clone size: .

CDR3 DNA: TGCGCCAGCAGCTTGGGGCAGGGACTAGAGACCCAGTACTTC
CDR3 protein: CASSLGQGLETQYF
V gene: TRBV5-1
J gene: TRBJ2-5
D gene: .
clone size: .